These 20 T cell receptor beta chains were all obtained from the same sample, sequenced in a study of CD8 T cells in ankylosing spondylitis. Whole-study results and caveats: Ankylosing spondylitis blood appeared to be characterized by a TCR beta motif of under 10 highly homologous variants.

TCRdb reanalysed the 5' RACE reads using MiXCR and keeps one entry per CDR3 protein. Among about 500,000 distinct CDR3 sequences listed, approximately 12% were seen once. These receptors have no known antigen. Sequenced sample: blood, either unsorted or a sorted T cell fraction (not recorded which). Receptors were obtained from a male donor with ankylosing spondylitis.

The genes are TRBV20-1 and TRBJ2-5, with 8 bases identical to TRBD1. The CDR3 covers 16 residues. V lost 6 bases, J lost 3 bases, and 15 bases stayed unmatched. CDR1 is DFQATT, CDR2 SNEGSKA, per germline (reference sequence). The DNA for the CDR3 is TGCAGTGCCTCCGGACAGGGATTATTAGGGGAAGAGACCCAGTACTTC. Its protein is CSASGQGLLGEETQYF.

This clonotype was seen repeatedly, ten times or more. The chain is built from TRBV12-3 or TRBV12-4 and TRBJ2-3; 7 bases map to TRBD1. Unmatched junction bases numbered 10, after V lost 6 bases and J lost 1 base. The CDR3 extends over 16 amino acids. CDR3 nucleotides: TGTGCCAGCAGCCAAGGGCCCGGACAGGGCACAGATACGCAGTATTTT. Amino acids: CASSQGPGQGTDTQYF.

This clonotype was seen a few times. The chain carries TRBV7-8 and TRBJ1-2, with D possibly being TRBD1 (5 bases). CDR1 and CDR2 from the germline V gene are SGHVS and FQNEAQ. V shed 8 bases and J shed 4 bases, with 26 bases lying between them. The CDR3 runs 17 residues. The CDR3 bases are TGTGCCAGCCTCCCGGGGCGATCGGGAGGATTCGGCTATGGCTACACCTTC. Its translation is CASLPGRSGGFGYGYTF.

This chain's CDR3 is CASSPEGALNTGELFF. CDR3 bases: TGTGCCAGCAGTCCTGAGGGGGCACTGAACACCGGGGAGCTGTTTTTT. The chain employs TRBV6-1 and TRBJ2-2; 7 bases are shared with TRBD1. This CDR3 spans 16 amino acids. CDR1 is MNHNS and CDR2 is SASEGT in the germline V gene. The V and J ends lost 5 bases and 1 base, in that order; junction bases with no gene match: 7.

This clonotype was observed a few times. The V and J genes are TRBV27 and TRBJ2-1; D is undetermined. In germline, CDR1 is MNHEY, CDR2 SMNVEV (reference sequence). V lost 7 bases, J lost 0 bases, and 16 bases lay in between. The CDR3 is made up of 16 amino acids. The CDR3 protein is CASKGAGPFSYNEQFF. DNA for the CDR3: TGTGCCAGCAAAGGTGCAGGTCCTTTCTCCTACAATGAGCAGTTCTTC.

This clonotype was seen a few times. The gene calls are TRBV12-3 or TRBV12-4 and TRBJ1-5, with D uncertain. The CDR3 is made up of 14 amino acids. Trimming removed 3 bases from V and 7 bases from J, with 13 bases in between. The CDR3 coding sequence is TGTGCCAGCAGTTTTCGAGCATCGGGGCAGCCCCAGCATTTT. Translated, it gives CASSFRASGQPQHF.

This clonotype was recorded at least ten times. The chain recombines TRBV24-1 with TRBJ2-1, with a tentative D call TRBD1 (6 bases). In germline, CDR1 is KGHDR, CDR2 SFDVKD. This CDR3 has 17 residues. The V gene lost 1 base and the J gene lost 5 bases, with 17 bases spanning the gap. The CDR3 here is CATSDFARGIGNNEQFF. CDR3 DNA: TGTGCCACCAGTGATTTTGCCAGGGGCATAGGGAACAATGAGCAGTTCTTC.

At least ten counts were recorded for this clonotype. J is TRBJ1-5 and V is TRBV20-1; 11 bases are shared with TRBD1. The ends lost 0 bases at V and 0 bases at J; junction bases unmatched: 7. This CDR3 is built from 18 residues. Germline-derived CDR1 and CDR2 are DFQATT and SNEGSKA (reference sequence). The DNA of the CDR3 is TGCAGTGCTAGAGAGGGGACAGGGGGAATATATAGCAATCAGCCCCAGCATTTT. This sequence encodes CSAREGTGGIYSNQPQHF.

The V gene is TRBV4-1, the J gene TRBJ2-3; tentative D call: TRBD1 (6 bases). From germline, CDR1 is MGHRA and CDR2 YSYEKL. Trimming took 2 bases from V and 2 from J, leaving 11 bases between them. This CDR3 contains 15 residues. In DNA form, the CDR3 reads TGCGCCAGCAGCCAAATCAGGGGTTACACAGATACGCAGTATTTT. Encoded protein: CASSQIRGYTDTQYF.

This clonotype was found a few times. This chain connects TRBV5-5 to TRBJ2-5; TRBD2 aligns across 9 bases. CDR1 SGHKS and CDR2 YYEKEE come from the germline V gene (reference sequence). With V trimmed by 0 bases and J by 1 base, 7 bases remained unmatched. The CDR3 covers 17 residues. Here the CDR3 reads CASSLAPAGGGQETQYF. Written as DNA, the CDR3 is TGTGCCAGCAGCTTGGCTCCAGCGGGAGGTGGCCAAGAGACCCAGTACTTC.

The sample holds many counts of this clonotype. The chain carries TRBV5-6 and TRBJ2-1; the D gene is possibly TRBD1 (5 bases). The CDR3 length is 15 residues. V was trimmed by 4 bases and J by 0 bases, leaving 11 bases between them. Germline CDR1 SGHDT, CDR2 YYEEEE. CDR3 residues: CASSLLDSSYNEQFF. DNA of the CDR3: TGTGCCAGCAGCCTGTTAGACAGCTCCTACAATGAGCAGTTCTTC.

The DNA for the CDR3 is TGTGCCAGCAGCCACAAACAGGGAGGTCAGCCCCAGCATTTT. Encoded protein: CASSHKQGGQPQHF. The chain couples TRBV4-2 to TRBJ1-5, with a possible D match to TRBD1 (6 bases). Germline CDR1 LGHNA, CDR2 YNFKEQ. The CDR3 contains 14 residues. The V end was cut by 3 bases, the J end by 6 bases, with 12 bases between.

The chain is built from TRBV4-1 and TRBJ2-1; no clear D gene. Looked up from germline, CDR1 is MGHRA and CDR2 is YSYEKL. This CDR3 has 19 amino acids. The V and J ends lost 1 base and 4 bases respectively, with 23 bases between them. The CDR3 nucleotides read TGCGCCAGCAGCCAAGCCACCCATTTTCTGGGTGATCGGTACAATGAGCAGTTCTTC. Translation gives CASSQATHFLGDRYNEQFF.

This chain connects TRBV30 to TRBJ1-1, with D tentatively TRBD1 (5 bases). In germline, CDR1 is GTSNPN, CDR2 SVGIG (reference sequence). This CDR3 spans 14 amino acids. With 5 bases removed from V and 3 bases from J, the gap between germline ends came to 16 bases. CDR3 DNA sequence: TGTGCCTGGCTTCCGGGGACGGTGGACACTGAAGCTTTCTTT. Encoded protein: CAWLPGTVDTEAFF.

Many counts were recorded for this clonotype. The chain couples TRBV27 to TRBJ2-5; 10 bases line up with TRBD2. After removal of 5 bases from V and 7 bases from J, the junction contained 13 bases not matched to a gene. The CDR3 covers 16 residues. Germline CDR1 reads MNHEY; CDR2 reads SMNVEV (reference sequence). The CDR3 region is CASSRTSGLGIVTQYF. Here the CDR3 DNA reads TGTGCCAGCAGTCGGACTAGCGGTTTAGGTATTGTGACCCAGTACTTC.

This clonotype was found many times. CDR3 protein: CASSFGLAGYEQYF. CDR3 in DNA: TGTGCCAGCAGCTTTGGTCTAGCGGGCTACGAGCAGTACTTC. The chain combines TRBV5-6 with TRBJ2-7; 8 nucleotides agree with TRBD2. Germline V gene lookup returns CDR1 SGHDT and CDR2 YYEEEE. Trimming cost V 2 bases and J 3 bases; bases outside gene matches: 4. This CDR3 spans 14 amino acids. Complete variable domain (other parts from reference TRBV5-6 and TRBJ2-7): DAGVTQSPTHLIKTRGQQVTLRCSPKSGHDTVSWYQQALGQGPQFIFQYYEEEERQRGNFPDRFSGHQFPNYSSELNVNALLLGDSALYLCASSFGLAGYEQYFGPGTRLTVT.

The chain recombines TRBV24-1 with TRBJ2-7; 10 positions agree with TRBD1. Germline CDR1 is KGHDR and CDR2 is SFDVKD. There are 14 residues in the CDR3. With 6 bases clipped from V and 4 bases from J, the junction kept 5 bases outside the gene matches. The CDR3, as DNA: TGTGCCACCAGTACCGACAGGGGGCGATACGAGCAGTACGTC. Its translation is CATSTDRGRYEQYV.

This clonotype occurred many times. The chain joins TRBV7-6 to TRBJ2-3; no firm D call. Trimming removed 2 bases at V and 0 bases at J, with 9 bases between. Germline V gene data show CDR1 as SGHVS and CDR2 as FNYEAQ. The CDR3 runs 15 residues. CDR3 sequence: CASSLREYSTDTQYF. In DNA, the CDR3 is TGTGCCAGCAGCTTAAGAGAGTACAGCACAGATACGCAGTATTTT.

This clonotype appeared a few times. V gene TRBV6-2 or TRBV6-3 combines with J gene TRBJ1-2; TRBD1 aligns across 8 bases. The germline CDR1 and CDR2 sequences are MNHEY and SVGEGT. CDR3 length equals 13 residues. Germline trimming cut 5 bases from V and 7 bases from J; bases unmatched to any gene: 6. This CDR3 is CASSRTGRSGYTF. The CDR3 DNA reads as TGTGCCAGCAGTAGGACAGGGCGCTCTGGCTACACCTTC.

The chain uses TRBV3-1 and TRBJ1-2, with D tentatively TRBD1 (6 bases). Germline V gene data show CDR1 as LGHDT and CDR2 as YNNKEL (reference sequence). Trimming cost V 4 bases and J 2 bases, with 14 bases left between them. CDR3 length equals 15 residues. The CDR3 region is CASSPGTRENYGYTF. The CDR3 nucleotides are TGTGCCAGCAGCCCCGGGACACGGGAAAACTATGGCTACACCTTC.